A single sample gave rise to the 26 T cell receptor beta chains below, sequenced in a study of identical twins. Each CDR3 protein gets one entry after TCRdb re-called the 5' RACE reads with MiXCR. Of under 900,000 distinct CDR3 sequences listed, about 20% are singletons. These data were also reused for a study on T cells expressing NK-cell markers.

The material sequenced was PBMCs. The receptors come from a woman in her late teens or twenties in good health.

V gene TRBV20-1 combines with J gene TRBJ2-4; a weak D match, TRBD1 (6 bases). Trimming removed 3 bases from V and 9 bases from J, with 12 bases in between. CDR1 DFQATT and CDR2 SNEGSKA come from the germline V gene (reference sequence). This CDR3 contains 12 residues. CDR3 region: CSASPPGAIQYF. CDR3 nucleotides: TGCAGTGCTAGTCCGCCAGGGGCCATTCAGTACTTC.

This clonotype was observed at least ten times. V is TRBV5-1 and J is TRBJ1-3; D not certain. Germline V gene data show CDR1 as SGHRS and CDR2 as YFSETQ. The CDR3 consists of 14 residues. Trimming pared 4 bases from V and 2 bases from J, leaving 10 bases between. The chain's CDR3 is CASSLGMPGNTIYF. CDR3 DNA: TGCGCCAGCAGCCTTGGTATGCCTGGAAACACCATATATTTT.

V and J are TRBV12-3 or TRBV12-4 and TRBJ2-3, with 13 nucleotides matching TRBD2. The CDR3 runs to 16 residues. The V gene end was trimmed by 3 bases and the J gene end by 2 bases; junction bases not matched to a gene: 2. DNA for the CDR3: TGTGCCAGCAGTTTGACTAGCGGGGGGCTCACAGATACGCAGTATTTT. Its protein product is CASSLTSGGLTDTQYF.

The chain uses TRBV9 and TRBJ2-1, with D possibly TRBD1 on 6 matching bases. V was trimmed by 4 bases and J by 7 bases, leaving 15 bases between them. The CDR3 spans 14 residues. The V gene's germline CDR1 is SGDLS and CDR2 YYNGEE. CDR3 region: CASSPIMGANEQFF. For the CDR3, the DNA is TGTGCCAGCAGCCCAATAATGGGGGCAAATGAGCAGTTCTTC. Full variable domain (remainder filled in from reference TRBV9 and TRBJ2-1): DSGVTQTPKHLITATGQRVTLRCSPRSGDLSVYWYQQSLDQGLQFLIQYYNGEERAKGNILERFSAQQFPDLHSELNLSSLELGDSALYFCASSPIMGANEQFFGPGTRLTVL.

The chain is built from TRBV12-5 and TRBJ2-7, with 10 bases matching TRBD1. The CDR3 length is 14 residues. Germline CDR1 reads LGHNT; CDR2 reads FRNRAP. The junction had 2 bases not matched to a gene; V was cut back by 3 bases and J by 3 bases. CDR3 amino acids: CASGFGDRGYEQYF. The CDR3, as DNA: TGTGCTAGTGGTTTTGGGGACAGGGGCTACGAGCAGTACTTC.

The gene calls are TRBV5-1 and TRBJ2-3; TRBD1 matches at 7 bases. The CDR3 is made up of 15 amino acids. The germline CDR1 and CDR2 sequences are SGHRS and YFSETQ. The junction had 9 bases not matched to a gene; V was cut back by 6 bases and J by 2 bases. The CDR3 spells CASNLRGHNTDTQYF. CDR3 bases: TGCGCCAGCAACCTGAGGGGGCATAACACAGATACGCAGTATTTT.

This clonotype was seen more than once but under ten times. The V and J genes are TRBV5-1 and TRBJ2-5; D ambiguous. CDR1 SGHRS and CDR2 YFSETQ come from the germline V gene. This CDR3 is 15 amino acids long. Trimming shortened V by 1 base and J by 2 bases, and 12 bases separated the two germline ends. DNA for the CDR3: TGCGCCAGCAGCTTGATCCCGGGCCCTCAAGAGACCCAGTACTTC. As protein: CASSLIPGPQETQYF.

J is TRBJ2-7 and V is TRBV4-3, with D perhaps TRBD1 (6 bases). With 1 base removed from V and 0 bases from J, the gap between germline ends came to 10 bases. The CDR3 contains 15 residues. Germline V gene data show CDR1 as LGHNA and CDR2 as YSLEER. The CDR3 region is CASSQGTVPSYEQYF. In DNA, the CDR3 is TGCGCCAGCAGCCAAGGGACAGTCCCCTCCTACGAGCAGTACTTC.

This CDR3 reads CASRGAGQSTDTQYF. CDR3 DNA sequence: TGTGCCAGCAGAGGGGCGGGACAAAGCACAGATACGCAGTATTTT. The chain couples TRBV6-2 or TRBV6-3 to TRBJ2-3; the D gene could be TRBD1 or TRBD2 (6 bases each). Germline-derived CDR1 and CDR2 are MNHEY and SVGEGT. This CDR3 is built from 15 residues. V was clipped by 6 bases and J by 0 bases, with 13 bases between them.

This clonotype was counted between two and nine times. The chain recombines TRBV20-1 with TRBJ2-1; D possibly corresponds to TRBD1 (5 bases). V lost 1 base and J 3 bases, leaving 10 bases between the germline ends. Germline loops: CDR1 DFQATT, CDR2 SNEGSKA (reference sequence). The CDR3 is 14 amino acids. CDR3 sequence (DNA): TGCAGTGCTAGAGCCCGGCAGGGCTACAATGAGCAGTTCTTC. This sequence encodes CSARARQGYNEQFF.

This clonotype was picked up one time. J is TRBJ2-6 and V is TRBV20-1; D uncertain. The CDR3 is 15 residues long. Germline CDR1 DFQATT, CDR2 SNEGSKA (reference sequence). The V end was cut by 5 bases, the J end by 0 bases, with 11 bases between. In DNA form, the CDR3 reads TGCAGTGCTCCGGACCCTTCCTCTGGGGCCAACGTCCTGACTTTC. As protein: CSAPDPSSGANVLTF.

V usage is TRBV9 and J usage is TRBJ2-1; 10 bases fit TRBD1. This CDR3 contains 16 residues. Germline V gene sequence: CDR1 SGDLS, CDR2 YYNGEE. Trimming removed 2 bases from V and 7 bases from J; junction bases left unmatched: 9. The CDR3 region is CASSVGGQGIGNEQFF. In DNA, the CDR3 is TGTGCCAGCAGCGTGGGGGGACAGGGGATAGGGAATGAGCAGTTCTTC.

The chain joins TRBV10-3 to TRBJ2-1, with 13 bases matching TRBD2. J gave up 7 bases and V 8 bases, and 2 bases lay outside the gene matches. The CDR3 is 13 amino acids. The germline V gene encodes CDR1 ENHRY and CDR2 SYGVKD. The CDR3 loop is CAIRLAGGNEQFF. CDR3 nucleotides: TGTGCCATCCGACTAGCGGGAGGAAATGAGCAGTTCTTC.

This clonotype has only one observation. The gene calls are TRBV3-1 and TRBJ2-1; D may correspond to TRBD1 or TRBD2 (5 bases each). The CDR3 runs 12 residues. Germline V gene sequence: CDR1 LGHDT, CDR2 YNNKEL (reference sequence). Deletions cut 4 bases from V and 11 bases from J, with 12 bases between. CDR3 coding DNA: TGTGCCAGCAGCCTACCGGGACGACAGCAGTTCTTC. It yields the protein CASSLPGRQQFF.

This clonotype was seen more than once but under ten times. The chain combines TRBV20-1 with TRBJ1-4, with a weak D call TRBD1 (5 bases). The CDR3 sequence is 12 residues long. The V gene's germline CDR1 is DFQATT and CDR2 SNEGSKA (reference sequence). The V gene lost 5 bases and the J gene lost 5 bases, with 9 bases spanning the gap. CDR3 loop: CSADRMNEKLFF. Written as DNA, the CDR3 is TGCAGTGCTGACAGAATGAATGAAAAACTGTTTTTT.

This clonotype was detected only a few times. The chain uses TRBV5-1 and TRBJ2-2; D perhaps matches TRBD2 (5 bases). Germline V gene lookup returns CDR1 SGHRS and CDR2 YFSETQ. The germline V and J ends were trimmed by 3 bases and 0 bases, with 12 bases remaining between them. This CDR3 contains 16 residues. CDR3 DNA sequence: TGCGCCAGCAGCTGGGCGTCACTAGCGAACACCGGGGAGCTGTTTTTT. Translating it yields CASSWASLANTGELFF.

The gene calls are TRBV15 and TRBJ1-4; D is ambiguous. This CDR3 region has 14 residues. Germline V gene data show CDR1 as LNHNV and CDR2 as YYDKDF (reference sequence). Trimming pared 1 base from V and 7 bases from J, leaving 10 bases between. The CDR3 spells CATSRGLETEKLFF. CDR3 DNA: TGTGCCACCAGCAGAGGTCTGGAGACTGAAAAACTGTTTTTT.

The chain has TRBV2 and TRBJ2-7; D ambiguous. Trimming pared 7 bases from V and 4 bases from J, leaving 11 bases between. The germline gives CDR1 SNHLY, CDR2 FYNNEI. The CDR3 has 12 residues. For the CDR3, the DNA is TGTGCCAGCACGTTGCTTCGGTACGAGCAGTACTTC. Translated: CASTLLRYEQYF. Filled out from reference TRBV2 and TRBJ2-7, the complete variable domain reads EPEVTQTPSHQVTQMGQEVILRCVPISNHLYFYWYRQILGQKVEFLVSFYNNEISEKSEIFDDQFSVERPDGSNFTLKIRSTKLEDSAMYFCASTLLRYEQYFGPGTRLTVT.

The chain is built from TRBV6-1 and TRBJ2-1, with TRBD2 identical over 7 bases. J lost 0 bases, V lost 8 bases, and 10 bases had no gene match. The CDR3 is 16 residues long. Germline CDR1 and CDR2: MNHNS and SASEGT. DNA of the CDR3: TGTGCCAGCCATGGGACTACGGTTAGCTCCTACAATGAGCAGTTCTTC. The encoded protein is CASHGTTVSSYNEQFF.

The chain is built from TRBV20-1 and TRBJ1-2, with no clear D. The germline CDR1 and CDR2 sequences are DFQATT and SNEGSKA (reference sequence). V was pared by 2 bases and J by 2 bases, with 12 bases between. This CDR3 is 14 amino acids long. The CDR3 DNA is TGCAGTGCTAGAAAAGCAACCCCGAACTATGGCTACACCTTC. Protein: CSARKATPNYGYTF.

This clonotype was seen more than once but under ten times. This sequence joins TRBV12-3 or TRBV12-4 and TRBJ1-1; D unresolved. The CDR3 consists of 11 residues. Trimming removed 5 bases at V and 7 bases at J, with 8 bases between. The CDR3 spells CASSVRHEAFF. In nucleotides, the CDR3 is TGTGCCAGCAGTGTCCGACATGAAGCTTTCTTT.

This chain joins TRBV11-2 and TRBJ2-3; TRBD2 matches 8 bases. The V gene's germline CDR1 is SGHAT and CDR2 FQNNGV. The junction had 6 bases not matched to a gene; V was cut back by 5 bases and J by 2 bases. CDR3 length equals 15 residues. CDR3 nucleotide sequence: TGTGCCAGCAGCCGGGGACTAGAGTACACAGATACGCAGTATTTT. Amino acid sequence: CASSRGLEYTDTQYF.

The genes are TRBV12-3 or TRBV12-4 and TRBJ2-3, with TRBD2 as a possible D gene (6 bases). CDR3 length equals 14 residues. V was pared by 4 bases and J by 1 base, with 9 bases between. The CDR3 DNA follows: TGTGCCAGCAGTTACGGGAGTCGCACAGATACGCAGTATTTT. Its protein is CASSYGSRTDTQYF.

This clonotype was detected ten times or more. V and J are TRBV12-3 or TRBV12-4 and TRBJ1-1; D ambiguous. The CDR3 has 12 amino acids. The V and J ends lost 5 bases and 7 bases respectively, with 11 bases between them. CDR3 sequence: CASSNERYEAFF. The DNA of the CDR3 is TGTGCCAGCAGTAACGAAAGATATGAAGCTTTCTTT.

This clonotype was counted only a few times. The chain carries TRBV6-1 and TRBJ1-6; D is unresolved. The germline CDR1 and CDR2 sequences are MNHNS and SASEGT. The CDR3 is 14 amino acids. The V end was cut by 3 bases, the J end by 4 bases, with 7 bases between. The CDR3 spells CASSDPQYNSPLHF. CDR3 nucleotide sequence: TGTGCCAGCAGTGACCCCCAGTATAATTCACCCCTCCACTTT.

This clonotype was counted many times. V gene TRBV12-3 or TRBV12-4 combines with J gene TRBJ2-7; 7 bases map to TRBD2. The CDR3 is made up of 15 amino acids. The junction had 9 bases not matched to a gene; V was cut back by 3 bases and J by 4 bases. CDR3 DNA sequence: TGTGCCAGCAGTTTCCTTTCCGCTAGCGGTTACGAGCAGTACTTC. As protein: CASSFLSASGYEQYF.